These 5 T cell receptor beta chains came from one sample sequenced in a study of Ad26.COV2.S vaccination and SARS-CoV-2 variants. Treatment given: around 19 received Ad26.COV2.S at low or high dose, single or two shots; several received placebo; per-sample allocation not given. Samples analyzed were those drawn on day 63 after the first vaccine or placebo injection. Repertoires were generated with immunoSEQ multiplex PCR, while TCRdb's copy carries only in-frame clones and drops some. The table has hundreds of thousands of clones, about 85% seen once. Sequencing was performed on peripheral blood, taken in a trial of Ad26.COV2.S vaccine versus placebo. All receptors come from a person aged 18 to 59 who received the Ad26.COV2.S COVID-19 vaccine or a placebo.

This clone has a count of ten or more. The chain combines TRBV3-1 (or the pseudogene TRBV3-2) with TRBJ1-1; 10 nucleotides agree with TRBD1. Germline-derived CDR1 and CDR2 are LGHDT and YNNKEL (reference sequence). The length of the CDR3 is 15 residues. The junction had 7 bases not matched to a gene; V was cut back by 4 bases and J by 5 bases. The CDR3, as DNA: TGTGCCAGCAGCCCCAGACAGGGGGCGAGGACTGAAGCTTTCTTT. Its protein product is CASSPRQGARTEAFF.

The chain carries TRBV6-5 and TRBJ1-6; D is uncertain. CDR3 length: 13 residues. V gave up 7 bases and J gave up 10 bases, with 14 bases separating them. Looked up from germline, CDR1 is MNHEY and CDR2 is SVGAGI. In nucleotides, the CDR3 is TGTGCCAGCAAAAGGGCTGAAGGCTCACCCCTCCACTTT. Its translation is CASKRAEGSPLHF.

This clone occurred once. This chain connects TRBV30 to TRBJ1-5; D remains unclear. The V end was cut by 0 bases, the J end by 0 bases, with 9 bases between. The CDR3 length is 15 residues. CDR1 and CDR2 (germline): GTSNPN, SVGIG (reference sequence). CDR3 amino acids: CAWSVRSFSNQPQHF. The CDR3 DNA is TGTGCCTGGAGTGTACGAAGTTTTAGCAATCAGCCCCAGCATTTT.

The chain has TRBV4-1 and TRBJ1-1; 7 bases align to TRBD1. Per germline, CDR1 MGHRA and CDR2 YSYEKL. After removal of 2 bases from V and 1 base from J, the junction contained 4 bases not matched to a gene. The CDR3 spans 15 residues. CDR3 DNA: TGCGCCAGCAGCCAAAGGGACAGAGGGAACACTGAAGCTTTCTTT. This gives the protein CASSQRDRGNTEAFF.

This clone was seen once. The V gene is TRBV4-2, the J gene TRBJ1-2; D is possibly TRBD1 (6 bases). Germline V gene data show CDR1 as LGHNA and CDR2 as YNFKEQ. The CDR3 spans 14 residues. The V gene lost 2 bases and the J gene lost 2 bases, with 9 bases spanning the gap. The CDR3 protein is CASSQTGTNYGYTF. The CDR3 region has the DNA TGTGCCAGCAGCCAAACGGGGACAAACTATGGCTACACCTTC.